Below, 30 T cell receptor beta chains from the same sample are listed, as sequenced in a study of metastatic and nonmetastatic thyroid tumors. None of the patients had undergone any treatment ahead of thyroid surgery. TCRdb redid the clone calls on the PCR reads using MiXCR. This table has about 24,000 clones, roughly 18% appearing once. Sample: blood. The receptors originated from a male donor with papillary thyroid cancer or a benign thyroid nodule (not recorded which). Some clones in this sample may be carry-over from other donors' samples.

By frequency in the sample, this clone is medium-sized. Other nucleotide sequences from this sample produce the same CDR3. This chain connects TRBV6-5 to TRBJ1-1; no reliable D call. The V end lost 0 bases, the J end lost 3 bases, and 5 bases lay between the germline ends. The CDR3 is 13 amino acids. The germline V gene encodes CDR1 MNHEY and CDR2 SVGAGI. The CDR3 is CASSYSVDTEAFF. CDR3 bases: TGTGCCAGCAGTTACTCGGTGGACACTGAAGCTTTCTTT.

J is TRBJ2-1 and V is TRBV10-1; TRBD2 matches 9 bases. CDR1 and CDR2 (germline): WNHNN, SYGVQD (reference sequence). The CDR3 is made up of 14 amino acids. Germline trimming cut 3 bases from V and 8 bases from J; bases unmatched to any gene: 5. Here the CDR3 reads CASSDRRGGHEQFF. The DNA of the CDR3 is TGCGCCAGCAGTGATAGGCGGGGGGGCCATGAGCAGTTCTTC.

This clone is medium-sized within its sample. V usage is TRBV27 and J usage is TRBJ2-7, with 7 bases identical to TRBD2. The CDR3 has 15 amino acids. Germline V lookup: CDR1 MNHEY, CDR2 SMNVEV (reference sequence). V shed 6 bases, J shed 5 bases, and the junction held 13 bases outside the gene matches. The CDR3 reads CASSLLRGGPDEQYF. The CDR3 DNA reads TGTGCCAGCAGCCTCCTGAGGGGAGGGCCGGACGAGCAGTACTTC.

This rearrangement joins TRBV20-1 to TRBJ2-1, with a possible D match to TRBD2 (6 bases). With 5 bases removed from V and 6 bases from J, the gap between germline ends came to 17 bases. CDR3 size: 14 residues. Germline V gene sequence: CDR1 DFQATT, CDR2 SNEGSKA (reference sequence). The CDR3 DNA reads as TGCAGTGCTCCAAAGAGGGAGGCATTCAATGAGCAGTTCTTC. It specifies CSAPKREAFNEQFF.

The chain couples TRBV28 to TRBJ2-5, with 7 bases matching TRBD2. V gave up 5 bases and J gave up 10 bases; unmatched junction bases: 7. The germline V gene encodes CDR1 MDHEN and CDR2 SYDVKM. CDR3 length: 12 residues. The CDR3 spells CASSRGGGGQYF. CDR3 bases: TGTGCCAGCAGTCGCGGGGGTGGAGGCCAGTACTTC.

This clone showed up many times. The genes are TRBV7-2 and TRBJ2-7; D is unclear. The germline gives CDR1 SGHTA, CDR2 FQGNSA. The length of the CDR3 is 11 residues. Deletions cut 6 bases from V and 3 bases from J, with 6 bases between. The CDR3 DNA reads TGTGCCAGCAGGGAAGTCTACGAGCAGTACTTC. It yields the protein CASREVYEQYF.

The genes are TRBV6-5 and TRBJ1-1; unclear D gene. The CDR3 length is 16 residues. The germline V gene has CDR1 MNHEY and CDR2 SVGAGI. V shed 4 bases and J shed 4 bases, with 19 bases lying between them. The CDR3 bases are TGTGCCAGCAGTTCAACGGGCCGGGGAGGTGGCACTGAAGCTTTCTTT. Translating it yields CASSSTGRGGGTEAFF.

This clone has a count of ten or more. This chain links TRBV27 with TRBJ2-3; D remains unclear. Trimming shortened V by 5 bases and J by 0 bases, and 9 bases separated the two germline ends. CDR1 is MNHEY and CDR2 is SMNVEV in the germline V gene (reference sequence). This CDR3 has 14 amino acids. CDR3 DNA: TGTGCCAGCAGTCCAGATACAAGCACAGATACGCAGTATTTT. It yields the protein CASSPDTSTDTQYF.

Regarding this clone: Mismatch with germline at one junction end may stem from a read error. The CDR3 sequence: CVSSLTHNTEAFF. For the CDR3, the DNA is TGTGTCAGCAGTCTAACCCATAACACTGAAGCTTTCTTT. The chain carries TRBV6-1 and TRBJ1-1; D call uncertain. Germline V lookup: CDR1 MNHNS, CDR2 SASEGT. This CDR3 spans 13 amino acids.

Worth noting for this clone: Likely a read error: the CDR3 ends without its conserved phenylalanine or tryptophan. The V call is TRBV9, the J call TRBJ2-5; D is possibly TRBD2 (5 bases). CDR1 and CDR2 from the germline V gene are SGDLS and YYNGEE. This CDR3 is 16 amino acids long. Deletions cut 1 base from V and 4 bases from J, with 17 bases between. The CDR3 loop reads CASSVSAEHPGETQYS. Here the CDR3 DNA reads TGTGCCAGCAGCGTATCAGCGGAACACCCGGGAGAGACCCAGTACTCC.

This clone is medium-sized (0.01 to 0.1%) in the sample. The J gene is TRBJ2-7, the V gene TRBV12-3 or TRBV12-4; D might be TRBD1 or TRBD2, each matching 5 bases. This CDR3 comprises 15 residues. V was pared by 7 bases and J by 4 bases, with 20 bases between. In DNA, the CDR3 is TGTGCCAGCACCGATTCCGGGACGGAAAGTTACGAGCAGTACTTC. Its protein product is CASTDSGTESYEQYF.

V is TRBV5-1 and J is TRBJ2-2; D gene unclear. The CDR3 is 13 amino acids. Trimming removed 4 bases at V and 8 bases at J, with 12 bases between. Germline CDR1 is SGHRS and CDR2 is YFSETQ. CDR3 sequence (DNA): TGCGCCAGCAGCGCTACAGTGATGGGGGAGCTGTTTTTT. Encoded protein: CASSATVMGELFF.

CDR3 loop: CASTADGVVGETQYF. The CDR3 bases are TGTGCCAGCACAGCTGACGGCGTGGTGGGAGAGACCCAGTACTTC. The V and J genes are TRBV7-9 and TRBJ2-5; D unresolved. The CDR3 length is 15 residues. Trimming stripped 7 bases from V and 4 bases from J, with 19 bases between. The germline CDR1 and CDR2 sequences are SEHNR and FQNEAQ (reference sequence).

The chain is built from TRBV6-2 or TRBV6-3 and TRBJ2-1, with 8 bases that match TRBD2. CDR3 size: 15 residues. V trimming: 6 bases; J trimming: 2 bases; junction bases outside the gene matches: 6. Germline CDR1 reads MNHEY; CDR2 reads SVGEGT. CDR3 protein: CASRGLVVTYNEQFF. DNA of the CDR3: TGTGCCAGCAGGGGACTAGTCGTCACCTACAATGAGCAGTTCTTC.

This clone was seen a handful of times. This rearrangement joins TRBV6-5 to TRBJ1-3, with D unresolved. V was trimmed by 0 bases and J by 2 bases, leaving 11 bases between them. Per the germline V gene, CDR1 is MNHEY and CDR2 is SVGAGI. The CDR3 extends over 16 amino acids. For the CDR3, the DNA is TGTGCCAGCAGTTACTCAGTGGGGTTACCTGGAAACACCATATATTTT. Its protein is CASSYSVGLPGNTIYF.

This clone has a count of ten or more. The rearrangement links TRBV5-1 to TRBJ2-1; D is perhaps TRBD1 or TRBD2 (5 bases each). The CDR3 length is 17 residues. Trimming removed 1 base from V and 0 bases from J, with 14 bases in between. Germline CDR1 SGHRS, CDR2 YFSETQ. The CDR3 region is CASSLLGVPSSYNEQFF. CDR3 sequence (DNA): TGCGCCAGCAGCTTGTTGGGGGTCCCGAGCTCCTACAATGAGCAGTTCTTC.

At least ten counts were recorded for this clone. The V call is TRBV9, the J call TRBJ2-1; the match to TRBD2 covers 8 bases. Germline V gene data show CDR1 as SGDLS and CDR2 as YYNGEE. V was pared by 4 bases and J by 3 bases, with 6 bases of the junction left unmatched. The CDR3 consists of 15 residues. Here the CDR3 reads CASSYTSGLYNEQFF. CDR3 sequence (DNA): TGTGCCAGCAGCTATACTAGCGGCCTCTACAATGAGCAGTTCTTC.

This clone was seen ten or more times. The DNA of the CDR3 is TGTGCCTGGTCCGGCCTTATTGGGTCCTACAATGAGCAGTTCTTC. It codes for CAWSGLIGSYNEQFF. The chain recombines TRBV30 with TRBJ2-1; D unclear. The ends were cut back, 5 bases at V and 1 base at J, with 15 bases in the middle. The CDR3 runs to 15 residues. In germline, CDR1 is GTSNPN, CDR2 SVGIG (reference sequence).

This clone appeared many times. This rearrangement joins TRBV19 to TRBJ2-7; D perhaps matches TRBD2 (5 bases). V was pared by 3 bases and J by 2 bases, with 8 bases between. From germline, CDR1 is LNHDA and CDR2 SQIVND (reference sequence). The CDR3 length is 13 residues. The CDR3: CASSMSGTYEQYF. CDR3 in DNA: TGTGCCAGTAGTATGTCGGGGACCTACGAGCAGTACTTC.

This clone was detected ten times or more. The chain links TRBV5-1 to TRBJ1-1; 7 bases map to TRBD1. The CDR3 is 16 residues long. Germline CDR1 SGHRS, CDR2 YFSETQ. V was clipped by 4 bases and J by 3 bases; unmatched bases: 12. This CDR3 is CASSGLPGQVYTEAFF. In nucleotides, the CDR3 is TGCGCCAGCAGCGGACTCCCCGGACAGGTGTACACTGAAGCTTTCTTT.

This clone occurred many times. CDR3 protein: CASSLARTGAIHEQFF. As DNA, the CDR3 is TGTGCCAGCAGCTTAGCGCGGACAGGGGCTATCCATGAGCAGTTCTTC. This rearrangement joins TRBV7-9 to TRBJ2-1, with 9 bases fitting TRBD1. Germline loops: CDR1 SEHNR, CDR2 FQNEAQ (reference sequence). V lost 0 bases to trimming and J lost 8 bases; unmatched junction nucleotides: 8. The CDR3 consists of 16 residues.

The V gene is TRBV6-9, the J gene TRBJ1-4, with D possibly matching TRBD1 (5 bases). The V end lost 4 bases, the J end lost 7 bases, and 13 bases lay between the germline ends. Germline CDR1 MNHGY, CDR2 SVAAGI. The CDR3 sequence is 14 residues long. Here the CDR3 DNA reads TGTGCCAGCAGTTTAGTAGGCAGGGTTGAAAAACTGTTTTTT. This sequence encodes CASSLVGRVEKLFF.

This clone has a count of ten or more. The chain is built from TRBV29-1 and TRBJ2-7, with 11 bases matching TRBD1. J was trimmed by 6 bases and V by 8 bases; bases with no gene match: 6. The germline CDR1 and CDR2 sequences are SQVTM and ANQGSEA. This CDR3 comprises 12 residues. DNA of the CDR3: TGCAGCATGGGGACAGGGGGGACCGAGCAGTACTTC. As protein: CSMGTGGTEQYF.

This clone was recorded at least ten times. The chain combines TRBV9 with TRBJ2-1; D possibly corresponds to TRBD2 (7 bases). V shed 1 base and J shed 0 bases, with 17 bases lying between them. The CDR3 is made up of 18 amino acids. CDR1 and CDR2 (germline): SGDLS, YYNGEE. The CDR3 here is CASSVSGGGASSYNEQFF. The CDR3 DNA sequence: TGTGCCAGCAGCGTATCGGGTGGGGGGGCCAGCTCCTACAATGAGCAGTTCTTC.

This clone was seen at least ten times. The rearrangement links TRBV9 to TRBJ2-1; 7 positions match TRBD2. CDR1 SGDLS and CDR2 YYNGEE come from the germline V gene. The CDR3 runs 13 residues. The V segment lost 0 bases and the J segment 8 bases; nucleotides outside the gene matches: 2. This CDR3 reads CASSVDGGDEQFF. In nucleotides, the CDR3 is TGTGCCAGCAGCGTAGATGGGGGGGATGAGCAGTTCTTC.

This clone occurred many times. This may be a read error, as it is one base from a much larger clone. The rearrangement uses TRBV12-3 or TRBV12-4 and TRBJ2-5; TRBD2 agrees at 14 bases. The CDR3 length is 17 residues. The CDR3 protein is CASSPAPGLAGEETQHF. The CDR3 DNA reads TGTGCCAGCAGTCCCGCCCCGGGACTAGCGGGGGAAGAGACCCAGCACTTC.

This clone occurred many times. The genes are TRBV19 and TRBJ2-1; D might be TRBD2 (7 bases). CDR1 and CDR2 (germline): LNHDA, SQIVND (reference sequence). The germline V and J ends were trimmed by 3 bases and 6 bases, with 18 bases remaining between them. CDR3 length: 16 residues. The CDR3 DNA sequence: TGTGCCAGTAGTATTCGAGGGAGGGGGGACGGCAATGAGCAGTTCTTC. This codes for CASSIRGRGDGNEQFF.

This clone was detected only a few times. This chain connects TRBV2 to TRBJ2-1, with no clear D. Germline CDR1 is SNHLY and CDR2 is FYNNEI. Trimming took 7 bases from V and 5 from J, leaving 9 bases between them. The CDR3 loop spans 12 amino acids. CDR3 sequence: CASIYDNNEQFF. As DNA, the CDR3 is TGTGCCAGCATTTATGACAACAATGAGCAGTTCTTC.

In this sample, this clone turned up many times. The chain has TRBV2 and TRBJ2-4, with 10 bases aligning to TRBD2. Trimming at V came to 5 bases and at J to 4 bases, leaving 5 bases not matched to a gene. Germline CDR1 SNHLY, CDR2 FYNNEI. CDR3 size: 15 residues. The CDR3 loop reads CASSNQRGGKNIQYF. The CDR3 DNA sequence: TGTGCCAGCAGTAACCAGCGGGGGGGGAAAAACATTCAGTACTTC. The full variable domain, in which reference TRBV2 and TRBJ2-4 provide the parts outside the CDR3, is EPEVTQTPSHQVTQMGQEVILRCVPISNHLYFYWYRQILGQKVEFLVSFYNNEISEKSEIFDDQFSVERPDGSNFTLKIRSTKLEDSAMYFCASSNQRGGKNIQYFGAGTRLSVL.

By share, this clone ranks as medium-sized. This chain links TRBV12-3 or TRBV12-4 with TRBJ2-3, with D maybe TRBD2 (6 bases). V dropped 6 bases and J dropped 7 bases, with 20 bases sitting between them. The CDR3 has 15 residues. The CDR3: CASSPRGGIRNTQYF. Written as DNA, the CDR3 is TGTGCCAGCAGCCCCCGTGGCGGGATTCGAAATACGCAGTATTTT.